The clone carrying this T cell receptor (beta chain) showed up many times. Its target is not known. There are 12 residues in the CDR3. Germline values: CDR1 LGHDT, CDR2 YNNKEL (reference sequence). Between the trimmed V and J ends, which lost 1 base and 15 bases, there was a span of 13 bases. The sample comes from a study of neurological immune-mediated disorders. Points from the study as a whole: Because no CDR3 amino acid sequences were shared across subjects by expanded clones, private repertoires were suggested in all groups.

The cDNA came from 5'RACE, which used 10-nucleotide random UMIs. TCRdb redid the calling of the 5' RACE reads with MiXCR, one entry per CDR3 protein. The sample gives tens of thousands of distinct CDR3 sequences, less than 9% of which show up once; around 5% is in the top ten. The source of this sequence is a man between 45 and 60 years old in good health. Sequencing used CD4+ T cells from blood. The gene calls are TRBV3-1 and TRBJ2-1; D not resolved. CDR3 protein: CASSQVTGHWFF. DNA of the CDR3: TGTGCCAGCAGCCAAGTCACTGGCCATTGGTTCTTC.